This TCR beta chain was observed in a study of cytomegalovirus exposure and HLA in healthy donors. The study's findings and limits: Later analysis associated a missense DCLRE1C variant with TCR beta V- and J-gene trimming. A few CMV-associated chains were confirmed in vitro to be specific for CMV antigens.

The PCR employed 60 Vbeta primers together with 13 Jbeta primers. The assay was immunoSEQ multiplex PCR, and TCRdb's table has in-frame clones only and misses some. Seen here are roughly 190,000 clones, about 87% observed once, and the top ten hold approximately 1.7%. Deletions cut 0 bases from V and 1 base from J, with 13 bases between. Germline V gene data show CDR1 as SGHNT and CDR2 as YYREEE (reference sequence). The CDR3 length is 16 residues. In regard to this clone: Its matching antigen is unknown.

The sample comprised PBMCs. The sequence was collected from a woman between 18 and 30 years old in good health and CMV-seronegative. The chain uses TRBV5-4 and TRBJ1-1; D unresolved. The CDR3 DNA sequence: TGTGCCAGCAGCTTGGCGATCGGGAGGAAGAACACTGAAGCTTTCTTT. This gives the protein CASSLAIGRKNTEAFF. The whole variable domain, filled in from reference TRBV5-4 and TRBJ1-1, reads ETGVTQSPTHLIKTRGQQVTLRCSSQSGHNTVSWYQQALGQGPQFIFQYYREEENGRGNFPPRFSGLQFPNYSSELNVNALELDDSALYLCASSLAIGRKNTEAFFGQGTRLTVV.